The following is a T cell receptor beta chain sequence with its context. This specimen comes from a study of beta chain features in type 1 diabetes. The CDR3 runs to 14 residues. Germline assignment: CDR1 MNHNY and CDR2 SVGAGI (reference sequence). The ends lost 2 bases at V and 4 bases at J; junction bases unmatched: 1. Sequencing targeted expressed TCRB transcripts, as all isolated RNA had been reverse transcribed. TCRdb's table, derived via immunoSEQ multiplex PCR, lists solely in-frame clones and lacks some. The sample has under 450,000 clones, about 15% seen once. What was sequenced was naive CD4+ T cells from blood. The receptor comes from a woman under 30 in good health. The chain is built from TRBV6-6 and TRBJ2-2, with TRBD1 matching over 7 bases. The CDR3 is CASSYPGGTGELFF. The CDR3 DNA is TGTGCCAGCAGTTACCCAGGGGGCACCGGGGAGCTGTTTTTT.